This T cell receptor beta chain was profiled in a study of blood T cell repertoires in COVID-19. About the research overall: The analysed material was cDNA or gDNA that came from T cells, B-cell-depleted T cells, or PBMCs.

In the authors' workflow: The authors estimated nucleated cell counts from reference gene primer amplification. TCRdb keeps only in-frame clones here, not all; method: immunoSEQ multiplex PCR. D and trimming come from the DNA, and the V and J calls and clone size come from that table. This sample has approximately 31,000 clones, with 80% to 90% found just once. The V gene's germline CDR1 is MGHDK and CDR2 SYGVNS. The CDR3 runs 14 residues. The junction had 4 bases not matched to a gene; V was cut back by 5 bases and J by 2 bases. This chain uses TRBV25-1 with TRBJ2-3, with 7 nucleotides matching TRBD2. Sequencing input: peripheral blood. The source is an elderly woman with active or convalescent COVID-19. The CDR3 sequence: CASSPAGVTDTQYF. In DNA, the CDR3 is TGTGCCAGCAGTCCGGCGGGGGTCACAGATACGCAGTATTTT.